This TCR beta chain came from a study of PD-1 blockade in classical Hodgkin lymphoma. Study-level results: Patients excluded were those beginning nivolumab under 1 year after ASCT.

A remark on this clone: The antigen is unknown.

Autologous stem cell transplantation was followed by relapse in every patient, and brentuximab vedotin exposure varied. Patients' outcomes at their best amounted to complete response, partial response or progressive disease. The data were produced by immunoSEQ multiplex PCR, yet TCRdb's version contains in-frame clones alone and is incomplete. The sample records 46,000 or so clones, around 82% being singletons. The V end lost 0 bases, the J end lost 1 base, and 7 bases lay between the germline ends. The CDR3 totals 14 residues. Germline loops: CDR1 SGHRS, CDR2 YFSETQ. This chain uses TRBV5-1 with TRBJ1-1; unclear D gene. The receptor was isolated from a human donor with classical Hodgkin lymphoma. This specimen was peripheral blood mononuclear cells (PBMCs), taken before the second cycle of nivolumab. The CDR3 spells CASSLDPGNTEAFF. CDR3 DNA sequence: TGCGCCAGCAGCTTGGATCCCGGGAACACTGAAGCTTTCTTT.